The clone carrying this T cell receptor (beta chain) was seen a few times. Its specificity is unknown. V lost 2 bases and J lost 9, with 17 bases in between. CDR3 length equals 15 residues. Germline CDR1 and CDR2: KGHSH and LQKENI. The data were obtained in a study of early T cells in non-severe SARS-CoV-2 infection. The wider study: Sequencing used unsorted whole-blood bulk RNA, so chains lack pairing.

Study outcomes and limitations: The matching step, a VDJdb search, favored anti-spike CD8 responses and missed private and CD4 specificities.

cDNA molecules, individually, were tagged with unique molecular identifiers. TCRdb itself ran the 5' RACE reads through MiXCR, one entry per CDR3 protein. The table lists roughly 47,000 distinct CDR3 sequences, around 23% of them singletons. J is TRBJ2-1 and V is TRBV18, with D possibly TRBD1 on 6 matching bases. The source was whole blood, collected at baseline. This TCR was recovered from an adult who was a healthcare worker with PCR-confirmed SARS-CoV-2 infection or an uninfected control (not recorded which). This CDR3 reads CASSPGDTERGEQFF. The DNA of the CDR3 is TGTGCCAGCTCACCAGGGGACACCGAACGCGGTGAGCAGTTCTTC.